Listed below are T cell receptor beta chains from one sample, sequenced in a study of radiation and T cells in renal cell carcinoma. Assay used: immunoSEQ multiplex PCR; TCRdb lists only in-frame clones, some missing. This sample carries approximately 120,000 clones, around 84% of them seen once, and the ten largest clones take 3%. The starting material was blood, obtained from a patient whose treatment included radiotherapy and nephrectomy. The receptors here all came from a woman aged 60-75 years with renal cell carcinoma. The CDR3 runs from the conserved cysteine through the conserved F or W. The order of the fields is V gene, clone size, J gene, D gene, CDR3 DNA, CDR3 protein. The D gene is left open where the match is weak. Some rows mark clone size as missing; the rest say once, few, many or name a class of expanded clone.

>TRBV2|-|TRBJ1-1|-
TGTGCCAGCAGTGTGGCGGAGAACACTGAAGCTTTCTTT
CASSVAENTEAFF
>TRBV5-5|-|TRBJ2-4|-
TGTGCCAGCAGCTTAAGCTACAGGGAGGTAAACATTCAGTACTTC
CASSLSYREVNIQYF
>TRBV5-6|once|TRBJ2-4|-
TGTGCCAGCAGCTTGAACAGCAGGACCAAAAACATTCAGTACTTC
CASSLNSRTKNIQYF
>TRBV9|-|TRBJ2-1|TRBD2
TGTGCCAGCAGCGAGGGTAGCGGGAGGTCGAATGAGCAGTTCTTC
CASSEGSGRSNEQFF
>TRBV18|-|TRBJ1-1|TRBD1
TGTGCCAGCTCCCGACAGGGTGAGAACACTGAAGCTTTCTTT
CASSRQGENTEAFF
>TRBV18|-|TRBJ1-5|TRBD1
TGTGCCAGCTCATCAAAGACAGGGTTCCAGATTCAGCCCCAGCATTTT
CASSSKTGFQIQPQHF
>TRBV27|-|TRBJ1-2|-
TGTGCCAGCAGTGTTCAGGGATTCAGCTCGGTTTATGGCTACACCTTC
CASSVQGFSSVYGYTF
>TRBV2|once|TRBJ1-2|-
TGTGCCAGCAGTGAAAGGGCCCGGGATCGTAACTATGGCTACACCTTC
CASSERARDRNYGYTF
>TRBV27|-|TRBJ1-5|-
TGTGCCAGTTCAGGGTCCAGACAGCCCCAGCATTTT
CASSGSRQPQHF
>TRBV7-3|-|TRBJ1-1|-
TGTGCCAGCAGCTTAGGCGTGGGGGCGAGCACTGAAGCTTTCTTT
CASSLGVGASTEAFF
>TRBV18|-|TRBJ2-3|-
TGTGCCAGCTCACCACCCCCTCAGGGCCCTACAGATACGCAGTATTTT
CASSPPPQGPTDTQYF
>TRBV28|-|TRBJ1-5|TRBD1
TGTGCCAGCAGAGGACAGGGGGCCGATCAGCCCCAGCATTTT
CASRGQGADQPQHF
>TRBV4-1|-|TRBJ2-3|-
TGCGCCAGCAGCCAAGTGGGGTTTAGCACAGATACGCAGTATTTT
CASSQVGFSTDTQYF
>TRBV10-2|-|TRBJ1-1|-
TGCGCCAGCAGGAGCCCCTTGGGGGGAAACACTGAAGCTTTCTTT
CASRSPLGGNTEAFF
>TRBV18|-|TRBJ1-4|TRBD1
TGTGCCAGCTCAGACAGGGGGCCAACTAATGAAAAACTGTTTTTT
CASSDRGPTNEKLFF
>TRBV23-1|-|TRBJ2-1|TRBD2
TGCGCCAGTATCTTTCGGGGGACTAGCGGGAGGAAGGAAAACAATGAGCAGTTCTTC
CASIFRGTSGRKENNEQFF
>TRBV19|-|TRBJ2-6|-
TGTGCCAGTGTCCTCAGGGGCTCTGGGGCCAACGTCCTGACTTTC
CASVLRGSGANVLTF
>TRBV9|-|TRBJ2-2|TRBD2
TGTGCCAGCAGCGTAGAGGCTAGCGGGGTGACCGGGGAGCTGTTTTTT
CASSVEASGVTGELFF
>TRBV19|-|TRBJ2-1|TRBD2
TGTGCCAGTATTTCCGCAGGCGGCAGACTAGCGGCCTACAATGAGCAGTTCTTC
CASISAGGRLAAYNEQFF
>TRBV7-9|-|TRBJ2-7|-
TGTGCCAGCGGGACGGAACCCTACGAGCAGTACTTC
CASGTEPYEQYF
>TRBV5-4|-|TRBJ1-1|-
TGTGCCAGCAGCTTGCGGGGAATGAACACTGAAGCTTTCTTT
CASSLRGMNTEAFF
>TRBV18|-|TRBJ2-3|-
TGTGCCAGCTCACCAGAGGCAGATACGCAGTATTTT
CASSPEADTQYF
>TRBV10-3|-|TRBJ1-3|-
TGTGCCATCAGTGGGGAGGGGACGACAAACACCATATATTTT
CAISGEGTTNTIYF
>TRBV5-1|-|TRBJ1-1|-
TGCGCCAGCAGCTTTTCGAATCAACCTGAAGCTTTCTTT
CASSFSNQPEAFF
>TRBV9|few|TRBJ1-1|-
TGTGCCAGCAGCGTAGCTGGGCAGGGGAACACTGAAGCTTTCTTT
CASSVAGQGNTEAFF
>TRBV9|-|TRBJ2-3|-
TGTGCCAGCAGCGGCCGGGACGGACCGTACTCTAGCACAGATACGCAGTATTTT
CASSGRDGPYSSTDTQYF
>TRBV21-1|-|TRBJ1-1|-
TGTGCCAGCAGCAAACCCGGCACGAGGGAGACTGAAGCTTTCTTT
CASSKPGTRETEAFF
>TRBV4-1|-|TRBJ2-2|TRBD2
TGCGCCAGCAGCGAGGGACTAACCGGGGAGCTGTTTTTT
CASSEGLTGELFF
>TRBV25-1|once|TRBJ2-7|TRBD1
TGTGCCAGCATTAGGACAGGGGAACACGAGCAGTACTTC
CASIRTGEHEQYF
>TRBV18|-|TRBJ1-6|TRBD1
TGTGCCAGCTCACCCGGGACAGGGGGGGTGTCCAACCCCCGCTATAATTCACCCCTCCACTTT
CASSPGTGGVSNPRYNSPLHF
>TRBV28|-|TRBJ1-3|-
TGTGCCAGCAGTTTAGTGGGGACCTTAGGAAACACCATATATTTT
CASSLVGTLGNTIYF
>TRBV6-5|once|TRBJ1-6|-
TGTGCCAGCAGCAATGGGGCCCATGGGGCACCCCTCCACTTT
CASSNGAHGAPLHF